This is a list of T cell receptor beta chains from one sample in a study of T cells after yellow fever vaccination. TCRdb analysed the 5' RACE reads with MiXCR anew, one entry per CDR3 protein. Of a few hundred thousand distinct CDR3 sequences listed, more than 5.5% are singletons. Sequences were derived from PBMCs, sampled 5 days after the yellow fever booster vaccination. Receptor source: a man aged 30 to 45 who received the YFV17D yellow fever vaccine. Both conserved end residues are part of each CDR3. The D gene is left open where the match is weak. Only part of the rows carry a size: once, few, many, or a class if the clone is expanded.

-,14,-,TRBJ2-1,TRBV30,CAWNPGGLGNEQFF,TGTGCCTGGAACCCAGGCGGGTTAGGCAATGAGCAGTTCTTC
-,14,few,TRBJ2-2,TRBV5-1,CASSFGPATGELFF,TGCGCCAGCAGCTTCGGACCAGCTACCGGGGAGCTGTTTTTT
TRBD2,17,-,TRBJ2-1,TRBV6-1,CASRGQREIVGFDEQFF,TGTGCCAGCCGAGGGCAGCGGGAGATAGTCGGTTTCGATGAGCAGTTCTTC
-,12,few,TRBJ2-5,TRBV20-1,CSALDLAETQYF,TGCAGTGCCCTAGATCTTGCAGAGACCCAGTACTTC
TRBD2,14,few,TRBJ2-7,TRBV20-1,CSASSGRMTYEQYF,TGCAGTGCTTCTAGCGGGAGGATGACTTACGAGCAGTACTTC
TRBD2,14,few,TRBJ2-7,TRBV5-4,CASSGSGSIHEQYF,TGTGCCAGCAGCGGTAGCGGGAGTATCCACGAGCAGTACTTC
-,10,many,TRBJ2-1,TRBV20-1,CSVTYNEQFF,TGCAGTGTTACCTACAATGAGCAGTTCTTC
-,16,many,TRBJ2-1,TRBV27,CASSLSIQSSYNEQFF,TGTGCCAGCAGTTTATCAATCCAGTCCAGCTACAATGAGCAGTTCTTC
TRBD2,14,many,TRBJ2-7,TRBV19,CASTGSSGSYEQYF,TGTGCCTCGACGGGGAGTAGCGGGTCATACGAGCAGTACTTC
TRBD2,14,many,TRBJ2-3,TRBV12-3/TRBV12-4,CASRLAAGTDTQYF,TGTGCCAGCAGACTAGCGGCGGGCACAGATACGCAGTATTTT
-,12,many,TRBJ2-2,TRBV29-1,CSVEKNTGELFF,TGCAGCGTTGAGAAAAACACCGGGGAGCTGTTTTTT
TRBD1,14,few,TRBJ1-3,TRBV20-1,CSARDVGTGFTIYF,TGCAGTGCTAGAGACGTGGGGACAGGGTTCACCATATATTTT
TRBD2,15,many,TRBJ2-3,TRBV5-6,CASSMMGTTTDTQYF,TGTGCCAGCAGCATGATGGGGACTACCACAGATACGCAGTATTTT
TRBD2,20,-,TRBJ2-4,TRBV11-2,CASSYLSQLAGGPSKNIQYF,TGTGCCAGCAGCTATCTTTCTCAACTAGCGGGAGGGCCCTCCAAAAACATTCAGTACTTC
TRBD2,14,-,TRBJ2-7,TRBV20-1,CSARWTSGLYEQYF,TGCAGTGCTAGGTGGACTAGCGGTTTATACGAGCAGTACTTC
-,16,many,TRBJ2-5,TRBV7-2,CASSPVQDPGEETQYF,TGTGCCAGCAGCCCCGTACAGGATCCGGGGGAAGAGACCCAGTACTTC
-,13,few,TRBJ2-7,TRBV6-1,CASSTPGTPEQYF,TGTGCCAGCAGCACCCCCGGGACACCCGAGCAGTACTTC
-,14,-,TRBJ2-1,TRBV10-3,CAISESTCAAEQFF,TGTGCCATCAGTGAGTCGACTTGCGCTGCTGAGCAGTTCTTC
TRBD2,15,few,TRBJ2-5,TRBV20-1,CSASSVLAGAETQYF,TGCAGTGCTAGCAGTGTACTAGCGGGAGCCGAGACCCAGTACTTC
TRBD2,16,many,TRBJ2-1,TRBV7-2,CASSSMRGGYGNEQFF,TGTGCCAGCAGCTCCATGCGGGGGGGTTATGGGAATGAGCAGTTCTTC
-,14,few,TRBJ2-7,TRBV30,CAWSVHGGTYEQYF,TGTGCCTGGAGTGTACACGGGGGCACCTACGAGCAGTACTTC
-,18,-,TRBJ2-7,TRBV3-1,CASSQISSGGNFSYEQYF,TGTGCCAGCAGCCAAATTTCGAGCGGTGGAAACTTCTCCTACGAGCAGTACTTC
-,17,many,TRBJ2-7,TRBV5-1,CASSSTAGTSNTYEQYF,TGCGCCAGCAGCTCCACAGCCGGGACATCAAACACCTACGAGCAGTACTTC
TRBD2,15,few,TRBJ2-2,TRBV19,CASRLAGSSTGELFF,TGTGCCAGTAGATTAGCGGGTTCTAGCACCGGGGAGCTGTTTTTT
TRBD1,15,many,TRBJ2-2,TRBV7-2,CASNFRGSNTGELFF,TGTGCCAGCAATTTCAGGGGGTCGAACACCGGGGAGCTGTTTTTT
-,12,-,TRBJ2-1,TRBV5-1,CASSAPRDEQFF,TGCGCCAGCAGCGCCCCCCGGGACGAGCAGTTCTTC
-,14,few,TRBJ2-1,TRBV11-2,CASGLSGDLGEQFF,TGTGCCAGCGGTCTTAGCGGAGACCTTGGGGAGCAGTTCTTC
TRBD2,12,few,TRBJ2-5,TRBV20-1,CSAPLGGETQYF,TGCAGTGCTCCTTTGGGGGGGGAGACCCAGTACTTC
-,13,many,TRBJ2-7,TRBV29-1,CSVGQLPTYEQYF,TGCAGCGTTGGACAGCTACCAACCTACGAGCAGTACTTC
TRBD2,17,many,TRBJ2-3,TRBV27,CASSLYLAGGGTDTQYF,TGTGCCAGCAGTTTGTACCTAGCGGGAGGCGGAACAGATACGCAGTATTTT
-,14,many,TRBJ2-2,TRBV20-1,CSAILGGSGGELFF,TGCAGTGCTATTCTAGGGGGATCAGGCGGGGAGCTGTTTTTT